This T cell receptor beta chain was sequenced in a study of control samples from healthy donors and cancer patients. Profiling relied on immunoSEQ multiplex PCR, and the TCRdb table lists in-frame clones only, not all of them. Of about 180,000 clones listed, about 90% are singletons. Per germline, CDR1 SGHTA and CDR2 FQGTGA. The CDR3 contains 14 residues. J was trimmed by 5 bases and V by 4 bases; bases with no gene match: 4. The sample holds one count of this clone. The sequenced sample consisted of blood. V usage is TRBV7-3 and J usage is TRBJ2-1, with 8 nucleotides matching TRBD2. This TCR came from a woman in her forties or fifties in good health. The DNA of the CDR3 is TGTGCCAGCAGCTCGACTAGCGATGACAATGAGCAGTTCTTC. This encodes CASSSTSDDNEQFF.